A selection of T cell receptor beta chains follows, all from one sample in a study of blood T cell repertoires in COVID-19. Repertoires were generated with immunoSEQ multiplex PCR, while TCRdb's copy carries only in-frame clones and drops some. The sample consists of more than 300,000 clones, about 87% of them appearing once. The specimen sequenced was peripheral blood. Receptors originate from a woman in her 30s with COVID-19, enrolled during active disease. CDR3s include the opening cysteine and the closing phenylalanine or tryptophan. A D gene is named only where the DNA matches it firmly. Clone size is given for some rows only: seen once, a few or many times, or a class if the clone is expanded.

j_gene	abundance	d_gene	v_gene	CDR3nt	CDR3aa
TRBJ2-7	.	TRBD1	TRBV6-5	TGTGCCTGCTCTGGGACAGGGCTTGGGGAGCAGTACTTC	CACSGTGLGEQYF
TRBJ2-1	once	TRBD2	TRBV7-9	TGTGCCAGCAGCCCGGGAGGGAGCTCCTACAATGAGCAGTTCTTC	CASSPGGSSYNEQFF
TRBJ2-7	.	.	TRBV20-1	TGCAGTGCTAGTCACCGGGAGTTAGGCGAGCAGTACTTC	CSASHRELGEQYF
TRBJ1-2	.	TRBD1	TRBV6-5	TGTGCCACCCTACAGGGGAACTATGGCTACACCTTC	CATLQGNYGYTF
TRBJ1-6	.	.	TRBV5-4	TGTGCCAGCAGCCCAAAATTTGACACCACTAATTCACCCCTCCACTTT	CASSPKFDTTNSPLHF
TRBJ2-1	.	TRBD1	TRBV7-2	TGTGCCAGCAGCTTAAACAGGGGCTATGAGCAGTTCTTC	CASSLNRGYEQFF
TRBJ2-3	.	.	TRBV6-6	TGTGCCAGCAGTTTTCGGGACACCACAGATACGCAGTATTTT	CASSFRDTTDTQYF
TRBJ2-1	.	TRBD2	TRBV10-3	TGTGCCATCAGTTCGACTAGCGGGGGGAGCTCCTACAATGAGCAGTTCTTC	CAISSTSGGSSYNEQFF
TRBJ2-1	.	TRBD2	TRBV6-6	TGTGCCAGCAGTCCCGGACTAGCGGGCGTACAACGGAATGAGCAGTTCTTC	CASSPGLAGVQRNEQFF
TRBJ1-1	.	.	TRBV4-2	TGTGCCAGCAGCCCACAGCCCCCGAACACTGAAGCTTTCTTT	CASSPQPPNTEAFF
TRBJ1-2	.	.	TRBV28	TGTGCCAGCAGTTTCGGGTTCTATGGCTACACCTTC	CASSFGFYGYTF
TRBJ2-3	once	.	TRBV13	TGTGCCAGCAGCTCCCCGCGGTTAATGGTGTCCCCAGATACGCAGTATTTT	CASSSPRLMVSPDTQYF
TRBJ2-7	.	TRBD1	TRBV28	TGTGCCAGCAGTTTAAACGCGGGACAGGTATCCTACGAGCAGTACTTC	CASSLNAGQVSYEQYF
TRBJ1-4	.	TRBD1	TRBV4-2	TGTGCCAGCAGCCAAGCCACAGGGGTGGGTGAAAAACTGTTTTTT	CASSQATGVGEKLFF
TRBJ2-7	few	TRBD1	TRBV7-2	TGTGCCAGCAGCGCACCGGGACAGGCAATCTACGAGCAGTACTTC	CASSAPGQAIYEQYF
TRBJ2-2	.	.	TRBV27	TGTGCCAGCAGTCGTGACTACGAGCCCGGGGAGCTGTTTTTT	CASSRDYEPGELFF
TRBJ2-1	.	.	TRBV6-1	TGTGCCAGCAGTGAAGCGCTCACCCGGGATTCTGAGCAGTTCTTC	CASSEALTRDSEQFF
TRBJ2-7	few	TRBD1	TRBV4-2	TGTGCCAGCAGCCGCCCGGGACAGGGTTCTTACGAGCAGTACTTC	CASSRPGQGSYEQYF
TRBJ2-3	.	.	TRBV21-1	TGTGCCAGCAGCAAAAAGTGGGCTACTAGCGGGAGCGGTCATACGCAGTATTTT	CASSKKWATSGSGHTQYF
TRBJ2-5	.	TRBD2	TRBV6-2/TRBV6-3	TGTGCCAGCAGTCCGGAGCGGGAGATTGGGACCCAGTACTTC	CASSPEREIGTQYF
TRBJ2-2	.	TRBD2	TRBV7-3	TGTGCCAGCAGCTTAGTAGCGGGAGGTCCCCGGGGGGAGCTGTTTTTT	CASSLVAGGPRGELFF
TRBJ2-1	.	TRBD2	TRBV29-1	TGCAGCGTTGCACTAGCGGGAGGGGTCTCCGGCGTGAGTGAGCAGTTCTTC	CSVALAGGVSGVSEQFF
TRBJ2-7	few	.	TRBV27	TGTGCCAGCAGCTGGGGACTCGGCTACGAGCAGTACTTC	CASSWGLGYEQYF
TRBJ2-1	.	TRBD1	TRBV30	TGTGCCTGGAGTGTAATGGGACAGGGGAACAATGAGCAGTTCTTC	CAWSVMGQGNNEQFF
TRBJ2-3	.	.	TRBV27	TGTGCCAGCACCACTCTGGGGGCCGATACGCAGTATTTT	CASTTLGADTQYF
TRBJ2-1	.	.	TRBV2	TGTGCCAGCAGTGTCTCGCTAATCAATGAGCAGTTCTTC	CASSVSLINEQFF
TRBJ1-2	.	.	TRBV21-1	TGTGCCAGCAGCAAAGCTCCTCCAAGACAGGGGCTCCATTATGGCTACACCTTC	CASSKAPPRQGLHYGYTF
TRBJ2-3	.	TRBD2	TRBV6-5	TGTGCCAGCAACGAGCGGGGGGGGTCCACAGATACGCAGTATTTT	CASNERGGSTDTQYF
TRBJ1-2	.	TRBD1	TRBV5-7	TGTGCCAGCAGCTTGACGACAGGGGGCTATGGCTACACCTTC	CASSLTTGGYGYTF
TRBJ2-7	.	.	TRBV6-6	TGTGCCAGCAGTCAGGGAGGAACGCAGTACTTC	CASSQGGTQYF
TRBJ1-1	.	.	TRBV13	TGTGCCAGCAGCTTAGACAGGGCCCCTGAAGCTTTCTTT	CASSLDRAPEAFF
TRBJ2-1	.	.	TRBV2	TGTGCCAGCAATTTAGCGACCTCCTACAATGAGCAGTTCTTC	CASNLATSYNEQFF
TRBJ2-3	.	TRBD1	TRBV7-9	TGTGCCAGCAGCCTAGGGCAGGGGGCGTCGACAGATACGCAGTATTTT	CASSLGQGASTDTQYF
TRBJ2-1	.	.	TRBV6-5	TGTGCCAGCAGTTACCTAGCGAACAATGAGCAGTTCTTC	CASSYLANNEQFF
TRBJ2-7	.	.	TRBV9	TGTGCCAGCAGCGTCACGGGGGGCGCCGGGGTGGAGCAGTACTTC	CASSVTGGAGVEQYF
TRBJ2-7	.	TRBD1	TRBV27	TGTGCCAGCAGTCCCCGGACAGGGGACGAGCAGTACTTC	CASSPRTGDEQYF
TRBJ1-5	once	TRBD1	TRBV6-1	TGTGCCAGCAGTGATACAGGGGGCAGGCAGCCCCAGCATTTT	CASSDTGGRQPQHF
TRBJ2-7	.	TRBD1	TRBV5-1	TGCGCCAGCAGCTTGGATAGACAGGGGAACGAGCAGTACTTC	CASSLDRQGNEQYF
TRBJ2-7	.	.	TRBV4-1	TGCGCCAGCAGCCAAGATGCGGAGACGGGGCAGTACTTC	CASSQDAETGQYF
TRBJ2-1	once	.	TRBV7-2	TGTGCCAGCAGCTTAGTTCCAGGGTCTCGGGAGCAGTTCTTC	CASSLVPGSREQFF
TRBJ2-1	.	TRBD2	TRBV5-5	TGTGCCAGCAGAGGCGGGAGTGGTGAGCAGTTCTTC	CASRGGSGEQFF
TRBJ1-1	.	TRBD1	TRBV28	TGTGCCAGCAGTTCCCCTCCGGGACAGGGGCAGAGCCAAGCTTTCTTT	CASSSPPGQGQSQAFF
TRBJ1-1	.	TRBD1	TRBV6-6	TGTGCCAGCAGCCTCAAGGAGGGGGCCACTGAAGCTTTCTTT	CASSLKEGATEAFF
TRBJ2-7	.	.	TRBV28	TGTGCCAGCAGTTCCCGCTACGAGCAGTACTTC	CASSSRYEQYF
TRBJ2-3	few	.	TRBV2	TGTGCCAGCAGTGAGGGACTCGGGGATACGCAGTATTTT	CASSEGLGDTQYF
TRBJ2-3	.	.	TRBV30	TGTGCCTGGAGTGGGGCGGGGAGTAACACAGATACGCAGTATTTT	CAWSGAGSNTDTQYF
TRBJ1-1	.	.	TRBV2	TGTGCCAGCAGTGAAGCGATGACAGATCGTGCTTTCTTT	CASSEAMTDRAFF
TRBJ2-3	.	TRBD1	TRBV5-5	TGTGCCAGCAGCAGGGACAGGGGGCAGTCAGATACGCAGTATTTT	CASSRDRGQSDTQYF
TRBJ2-7	.	TRBD2	TRBV20-1	TGCAGTGCTAGTAGCGGGAGAAGTTCCTACGAGCAGTACTTC	CSASSGRSSYEQYF
TRBJ2-1	.	.	TRBV5-8	TGTGCCAGCCTTAGGGGCAGGGTCTACAATGAGCAGTTCTTC	CASLRGRVYNEQFF
TRBJ1-2	.	.	TRBV12-1	TGTGCCAGCAGCTTTGCGCGGAGCACCAGGGCTGGCTACACCTTC	CASSFARSTRAGYTF
TRBJ2-5	many	TRBD2	TRBV5-1	TGCGCCAGCAGCGCTAGCGGGAGGAGTGAAGAGACCCAGTACTTC	CASSASGRSEETQYF
TRBJ2-7	.	TRBD1	TRBV13	TGTGCCAGCAGCTTCGGGACAGCTTCCTACGAGCAGTACTTC	CASSFGTASYEQYF